The subject of this entry is one T cell receptor beta chain. The antigen remains undetermined. This sample stems from a study of graft-versus-host responses after intestinal transplantation. Study results and caveats: Recipient-marrow GvH clones were detected, some having first appeared in ileum or blood.

Produced via immunoSEQ multiplex PCR; TCRdb's table is partial and in-frame only. The data hold more than 9,500 clones, with 65% to 85% observed a single time. CDR1 and CDR2 from the germline V gene are SNHLY and FYNNEI. The CDR3 contains 17 residues. V was shortened by 2 bases and J by 0 bases, with 14 bases between the two germline ends. This sequence was found in a human patient who received an intestinal transplant, so some T cells may come from the graft donor. The material sequenced was PBMCs, taken around 290 days after intestinal transplant. This sequence joins TRBV2 and TRBJ2-1, with a possible D match to TRBD2 (5 bases). CDR3 loop: CASSESSGFSSYNEQFF. In nucleotides, the CDR3 is TGTGCCAGCAGTGAATCCTCGGGGTTCAGCTCCTACAATGAGCAGTTCTTC.